This T cell receptor (beta chain) was recorded in a study of regulatory T cells in long-lasting Graves disease. Building the TCR beta libraries relied on iRepertoire HTBI primers, and CDR3 regions underwent Arm-PCR. TCRdb passed the multiplex PCR reads through MiXCR, listing each CDR3 protein once. This table holds 550,000 to 700,000 distinct CDR3 sequences, around 15% found once. For this clonotype: Antigen: not known.

Time point: newly diagnosed GD, antithyroid drugs for less than 3 months. Researchers made the TCR library from RNA that was extracted from PBMCs. Graves' disease was diagnosed by American Thyroid Association guidelines. Trimming pared 1 base from V and 7 bases from J, leaving 6 bases between. CDR1 GTSNPN and CDR2 SVGIG come from the germline V gene (reference sequence). The CDR3 spans 11 residues. Study-level findings and limits: Limited sample numbers may have lowered accuracy. Persistent-disease Graves' patients showed less TCR diversity than new cases.

These same data were also listed under a study on T cells in Graves' hyperthyroidism and ophthalmopathy. This second report adds: Primed by the HTBI set, a first-round RT-PCR was run on the TCR CDR3.

Sequenced here: peripheral blood mononuclear cells (PBMCs), sampled at new diagnosis, from a patient treated with antithyroid drugs. The clonotype originates from a young man with Graves disease. The V gene is TRBV30, the J gene TRBJ2-3; D gene ambiguous. The CDR3: CAWSEENTQYF. Here the CDR3 DNA reads TGTGCCTGGAGTGAGGAAAATACGCAGTATTTT.